Shown below are 26 T cell receptor beta chains from a single sample sequenced in a study of human T cells and chemical hapten exposure. TCRdb re-analysed the RACE reads in MiXCR, keeping a single row per CDR3 protein. The table shows tens of thousands of distinct CDR3 sequences, with nearly 10% occurring only once. The time point is: pre-sensitization, week 0. Described treatment: therapeutic diphenylcyclopropenone sensitization with weekly scalp DPC. Specimen: whole blood, collected in connection with sensitization to the hapten diphenylcyclopropenone (DPC). The receptors here all came from a woman in her thirties or forties with alopecia areata. Some clones in this sample may be carry-over from other donors' samples.

This clonotype was detected only a few times. The chain recombines TRBV28 with TRBJ1-1; 10 nucleotides match TRBD1. Germline values: CDR1 MDHEN, CDR2 SYDVKM. Trimming removed 4 bases from V and 4 bases from J; junction bases left unmatched: 6. The CDR3 is made up of 15 amino acids. The CDR3 nucleotides are TGTGCCAGCAGTTCTCCGGGACAGGGGTCCACTGAAGCTTTCTTT. Amino acids: CASSSPGQGSTEAFF.

This clonotype has a count of ten or more. The chain recombines TRBV5-1 with TRBJ1-5; D ambiguous. The length of the CDR3 is 14 residues. Germline lookup yields CDR1 SGHRS and CDR2 YFSETQ. Deletions cut 2 bases from V and 5 bases from J, with 11 bases between. The CDR3 DNA reads TGCGCCAGCAGCTTAAAAGGGTCGGATCAGCCCCAGCATTTT. This codes for CASSLKGSDQPQHF. Full variable domain (outside the CDR3, taken from reference TRBV5-1 and TRBJ1-5): KAGVTQTPRYLIKTRGQQVTLSCSPISGHRSVSWYQQTPGQGLQFLFEYFSETQRNKGNFPGRFSGRQFSNSRSEMNVSTLELGDSALYLCASSLKGSDQPQHFGDGTRLSIL.

This chain connects TRBV9 to TRBJ2-7, with unresolved D. Germline V gene lookup returns CDR1 SGDLS and CDR2 YYNGEE. The CDR3 is 14 amino acids. Trimming took 4 bases from V and 5 from J, leaving 16 bases between them. The CDR3 sequence is CASSSSELTHEQYF. The CDR3 DNA is TGTGCCAGCAGCTCCTCCGAGCTTACCCACGAGCAGTACTTC.

V and J are TRBV3-1 and TRBJ1-5, with 10 bases identical to TRBD1. The CDR3 has 15 amino acids. Germline V gene sequence: CDR1 LGHDT, CDR2 YNNKEL (reference sequence). Trimming cost V 5 bases and J 4 bases; bases outside gene matches: 5. In nucleotides, the CDR3 is TGTGCCAGCAGCTACGGGACAGGGGCAAATCAGCCCCAGCATTTT. It codes for CASSYGTGANQPQHF. The full variable domain, rest sourced from reference TRBV3-1 and TRBJ1-5, is DTAVSQTPKYLVTQMGNDKSIKCEQNLGHDTMYWYKQDSKKFLKIMFSYNNKELIINETVPNRFSPKSPDKAHLNLHINSLELGDSAVYFCASSYGTGANQPQHFGDGTRLSIL.

This clonotype was detected many times. The rearrangement uses TRBV2 and TRBJ2-3, with D perhaps matching TRBD1 (5 bases). The germline CDR1 and CDR2 sequences are SNHLY and FYNNEI. This CDR3 contains 14 residues. With 1 base removed from V and 4 bases from J, the gap between germline ends came to 9 bases. The CDR3 spells CASSEGQGPDTQYF. In DNA form, the CDR3 reads TGTGCCAGCAGTGAAGGTCAGGGCCCAGATACGCAGTATTTT.

This clonotype was recorded at least ten times. J is TRBJ2-2 and V is TRBV27; possibly TRBD2 for D (5 bases). This CDR3 has 15 amino acids. The V gene's germline CDR1 is MNHEY and CDR2 SMNVEV (reference sequence). Between the trimmed V and J ends, which lost 5 bases and 4 bases, there was a span of 14 bases. CDR3 nucleotides: TGTGCCAGCAGTGTGACCTGGGAGATCACCGGGGAGCTGTTTTTT. This gives the protein CASSVTWEITGELFF.

Turning to this clonotype: A much larger clonotype is one base distant, so this may be a read error. V and J are TRBV4-2 and TRBJ2-3, with 8 bases fitting TRBD2. The germline V gene has CDR1 LGHNA and CDR2 YNFKEQ. The CDR3 runs 18 residues. CDR3 amino acids: CAGSQVAGGASGTDTQYF. The CDR3 DNA reads TGTGCCGGCAGCCAAGTGGCGGGGGGCGCCTCGGGCACAGATACGCAGTATTTT.

This clonotype was counted at least ten times. The J gene is TRBJ2-1, the V gene TRBV12-3 or TRBV12-4; 10 nucleotides line up with TRBD1. The V gene end was trimmed by 8 bases and the J gene end by 12 bases; junction bases not matched to a gene: 13. CDR3 length: 14 amino acids. The CDR3 DNA follows: TGTGCCAGCTCTCCGGGACAGGGGTTAGGTGGGCAGTTCTTC. It yields the protein CASSPGQGLGGQFF.

V and J are TRBV24-1 and TRBJ2-1, with a tentative D call TRBD2 (6 bases). The CDR3 covers 14 residues. The germline gives CDR1 KGHDR, CDR2 SFDVKD. V was pared by 10 bases and J by 0 bases, with 12 bases between. CDR3 nucleotides: TGTGCCACAGGGGACTCTCTCTCCTACAATGAGCAGTTCTTC. Protein: CATGDSLSYNEQFF.

This clonotype appeared a few times. The rearrangement uses TRBV11-2 and TRBJ2-1, with 7 bases lining up with TRBD2. Trimming removed 5 bases from V and 1 base from J; junction bases left unmatched: 8. Germline lookup yields CDR1 SGHAT and CDR2 FQNNGV. The CDR3 runs to 16 residues. CDR3 sequence reads: CASSLSGTPSYNEQFF. DNA of the CDR3: TGTGCCAGCAGCCTCAGCGGGACGCCTTCCTACAATGAGCAGTTCTTC.

This chain uses TRBV28 with TRBJ2-5, with TRBD2 as a possible D gene (5 bases). V lost 2 bases, J lost 2 bases, and 15 bases lay in between. This CDR3 has 16 residues. The germline V gene encodes CDR1 MDHEN and CDR2 SYDVKM. DNA for the CDR3: TGTGCCAGCAGTTTAGTTCTAGTAGCGCTTCAAGAGACCCAGTACTTC. Its protein product is CASSLVLVALQETQYF.

This clonotype was found a few times. A read error may explain this, as a much larger clone is one base away. V gene TRBV9 combines with J gene TRBJ2-3, with a possible D match to TRBD1 (6 bases). This CDR3 is 14 amino acids long. Trimming pared 1 base from V and 2 bases from J, leaving 8 bases between. In germline, CDR1 is SGDLS, CDR2 YYNGEE. The CDR3 DNA reads TGTGCCAGCAGCGTACAGGGGTTCACAGATACGCAGTATTTT. Translated: CASSVQGFTDTQYF.

Many counts were recorded for this clonotype. The chain carries TRBV7-9 and TRBJ1-1; a weak D match, TRBD1 (6 bases). The V end was cut by 3 bases, the J end by 8 bases, with 19 bases between. The CDR3 extends over 15 amino acids. Germline V gene lookup returns CDR1 SEHNR and CDR2 FQNEAQ (reference sequence). CDR3 DNA sequence: TGTGCCAGCAGCTTTTCAGGGGCTTCCAGCAGGGAAGCTTTCTTT. Its protein product is CASSFSGASSREAFF.

This clonotype was seen more than once but under ten times. The chain joins TRBV11-2 to TRBJ2-1; no clear D. Germline V gene lookup returns CDR1 SGHAT and CDR2 FQNNGV. Between the trimmed V and J ends, which lost 3 bases and 5 bases, there was a span of 11 bases. The CDR3 is made up of 14 amino acids. The CDR3 protein is CASSFPRPNNEQFF. The CDR3 bases are TGTGCCAGCAGCTTTCCTAGACCCAACAATGAGCAGTTCTTC.

This clonotype appeared many times. The J gene is TRBJ2-3, the V gene TRBV4-3, with D maybe TRBD2 (5 bases). The CDR3 covers 13 residues. V lost 6 bases to trimming and J lost 4 bases, with 11 bases between them. Germline assignment: CDR1 LGHNA and CDR2 YSLEER. The CDR3 here is CASSQYGADTQYF. CDR3 coding DNA: TGCGCCAGCAGTCAGTACGGGGCAGATACGCAGTATTTT.

This chain joins TRBV24-1 and TRBJ1-1, with D uncertain. The CDR3 contains 13 residues. Germline CDR1 reads KGHDR; CDR2 reads SFDVKD. Trimming took 0 bases from V and 6 from J, leaving 7 bases between them. The CDR3 nucleotides read TGTGCCACCAGTGATTTGGACGGGGCTGAAGCTTTCTTT. Its protein is CATSDLDGAEAFF.

This clonotype showed up many times. V usage is TRBV5-1 and J usage is TRBJ1-5, with D possibly TRBD1 on 6 matching bases. The germline gives CDR1 SGHRS, CDR2 YFSETQ. The CDR3 totals 14 residues. The germline V and J ends were trimmed by 4 bases and 4 bases, with 12 bases remaining between them. The CDR3 sequence is CASSRDGQNQPQHF. DNA for the CDR3: TGCGCCAGCAGCCGGGACGGACAGAATCAGCCCCAGCATTTT.

This clonotype was counted a single time. This sequence joins TRBV24-1 and TRBJ1-2, with a weak D call TRBD1 (5 bases). CDR1 and CDR2 from the germline V gene are KGHDR and SFDVKD. This CDR3 spans 13 amino acids. V gave up 9 bases and J gave up 8 bases, with 18 bases separating them. The CDR3 sequence is CATSKGHSRGYTF. In DNA form, the CDR3 reads TGTGCCACCTCGAAAGGACACTCCCGGGGCTACACCTTC.

The sample holds many counts of this clonotype. V is TRBV28 and J is TRBJ2-2; D gene uncertain. Trimming stripped 3 bases from V and 2 bases from J, with 10 bases between. Germline V gene sequence: CDR1 MDHEN, CDR2 SYDVKM. This CDR3 is 15 amino acids long. As DNA, the CDR3 is TGTGCCAGCAGTTTTCTCCCGAGCAACACCGGGGAGCTGTTTTTT. Residues: CASSFLPSNTGELFF.

Ten or more counts support this clonotype. The chain has TRBV29-1 and TRBJ2-2; no clear D gene. Deletions cut 0 bases from V and 9 bases from J, with 8 bases between. The CDR3 sequence is 12 residues long. Germline V gene data show CDR1 as SQVTM and CDR2 as ANQGSEA. CDR3 residues: CSVEDHRRELFF. The CDR3 DNA follows: TGCAGCGTTGAAGATCATCGGCGGGAGCTGTTTTTT.

The CDR3 DNA reads as TGTGCCAGCTCACCACGTCGACAGGCCGACAATGAGCAGTTCTTC. Residues: CASSPRRQADNEQFF. V gene TRBV18 combines with J gene TRBJ2-1, with TRBD1 as a possible D gene (6 bases). The CDR3 is 15 residues long. CDR1 is KGHSH and CDR2 is LQKENI in the germline V gene. V was shortened by 1 base and J by 5 bases, with 12 bases between the two germline ends.

This clonotype occurred many times. The chain recombines TRBV12-3 or TRBV12-4 with TRBJ1-1, with D tentatively TRBD1 (5 bases). V gave up 6 bases and J gave up 6 bases, with 17 bases separating them. This CDR3 is built from 14 residues. Here the CDR3 DNA reads TGTGCCAGCAGAGCGAGCTACAGGCGGGCTGAAGCTTTCTTT. Encoded protein: CASRASYRRAEAFF.

This clonotype has only a few counts. V and J are TRBV19 and TRBJ2-5; 9 bases match TRBD1. After removal of 6 bases from V and 1 base from J, the junction contained 6 bases not matched to a gene. The germline V gene encodes CDR1 LNHDA and CDR2 SQIVND (reference sequence). This CDR3 contains 15 residues. The CDR3 DNA follows: TGTGCCAGTAGCACGACAGGGGGAATCCAAGAGACCCAGTACTTC. This sequence encodes CASSTTGGIQETQYF.

At least ten counts were recorded for this clonotype. The chain carries TRBV4-2 and TRBJ2-7; tentative D call: TRBD2 (6 bases). V shed 6 bases and J shed 3 bases, with 18 bases lying between them. Germline V lookup: CDR1 LGHNA, CDR2 YNFKEQ. The CDR3 consists of 15 residues. CDR3 residues: CASRDVGGDNYEQYF. The CDR3 DNA reads as TGTGCCAGCAGGGACGTGGGCGGGGATAACTACGAGCAGTACTTC.

This clonotype was counted ten times or more. The rearrangement joins TRBV14 to TRBJ2-7; the D is unclear. The V end lost 0 bases, the J end lost 3 bases, and 12 bases lay between the germline ends. The CDR3 length is 15 residues. Germline loops: CDR1 SGHDN, CDR2 FVKESK. The CDR3 sequence is CASSQDLRTDYEQYF. In nucleotides, the CDR3 is TGTGCCAGCAGCCAAGATCTTCGGACGGACTACGAGCAGTACTTC. The full variable domain, in which reference TRBV14 and TRBJ2-7 provide the parts outside the CDR3, is EAGVTQFPSHSVIEKGQTVTLRCDPISGHDNLYWYRRVMGKEIKFLLHFVKESKQDESGMPNNRFLAERTGGTYSTLKVQPAELEDSGVYFCASSQDLRTDYEQYFGPGTRLTVT.

This clonotype was seen more than once but under ten times. The chain uses TRBV6-1 and TRBJ1-1, with 10 bases aligning to TRBD1. The CDR3 loop spans 15 amino acids. The germline V gene has CDR1 MNHNS and CDR2 SASEGT. The V and J ends lost 5 bases and 4 bases, in that order; junction bases with no gene match: 7. CDR3 DNA sequence: TGTGCCAGCAGTCCTCGACAGGGGGCTACCACTGAAGCTTTCTTT. This codes for CASSPRQGATTEAFF.